The following is a TCR beta chain sequence with its context. The antigen is undetermined. The source of the sample is a study of neoadjuvant anti-PD-1 for oral cavity cancer. J was trimmed by 4 bases and V by 6 bases; bases with no gene match: 13. The CDR3 sequence is 16 residues long. Germline-derived CDR1 and CDR2 are SGHAT and FQNNGV. Broader study findings: With a few patients per group, TCR findings need larger cohorts. Treg/Th17 ratio rose with pretreatment blood and fell with post-treatment tumor TCRbeta clonality.

PBMC libraries mostly used about 490 ng of input genomic DNA, with six replicates per sample. Clones were sequenced by immunoSEQ multiplex PCR, and TCRdb holds only the in-frame ones, with some missing. The sample lists about 15,000 clones, roughly three fifths occurring once. The chain is built from TRBV11-2 and TRBJ2-5; TRBD1 matches at 8 bases. Source: PBMCs, taken before nivolumab (anti-PD-1) treatment. The sequence was collected from a person aged 35-79 years with oral cavity squamous cell carcinoma. The CDR3 loop reads CASRPPPRGRGETQYF. CDR3 DNA: TGTGCCAGCAGACCCCCCCCCAGGGGGCGCGGAGAGACCCAGTACTTC.